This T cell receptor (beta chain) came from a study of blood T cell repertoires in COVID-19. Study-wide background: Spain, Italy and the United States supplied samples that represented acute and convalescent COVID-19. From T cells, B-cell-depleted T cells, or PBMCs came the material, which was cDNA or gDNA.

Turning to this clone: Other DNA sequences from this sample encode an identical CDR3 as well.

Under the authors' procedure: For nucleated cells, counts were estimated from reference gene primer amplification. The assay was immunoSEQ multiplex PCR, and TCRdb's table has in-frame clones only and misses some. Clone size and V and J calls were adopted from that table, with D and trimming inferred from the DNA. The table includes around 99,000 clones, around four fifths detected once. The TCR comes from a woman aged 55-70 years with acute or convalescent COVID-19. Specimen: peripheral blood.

DNA for the CDR3: TGTGCCAGCAGCTTAGCGGGGCAAAAGACCCAGTACTTC. Its translation is CASSLAGQKTQYF. The chain has TRBV7-2 and TRBJ2-5, with TRBD1 as a possible D gene (5 bases). The V and J ends lost 0 bases and 6 bases respectively, with 8 bases between them. CDR3 length equals 13 residues. Germline V lookup: CDR1 SGHTA, CDR2 FQGNSA.